This record concerns one TCR beta chain sequence. Antigen unknown. The CDR3 is 15 residues long. V was cut by 3 bases and J by 8 bases, with 17 bases left in between. Germline loops: CDR1 LNHNV, CDR2 YYDKDF (reference sequence). This sample stems from a study of cytomegalovirus exposure and HLA in healthy donors. Study-level points and caveats: A few of the chains that were CMV-associated were confirmed in vitro to be specific for CMV antigens.

TCRdb's copy holds only in-frame clones and misses some; the assay was immunoSEQ multiplex PCR. This table holds 140,000 to 150,000 clones, about 95% found once. The sequencing input was PBMCs. This chain uses TRBV15 with TRBJ2-1; D gene uncertain. The source is a man in his late teens or twenties in good health and CMV-seropositive. The CDR3 region is CATSSRVAQVDEQFF. For the CDR3, the DNA is TGTGCCACCAGCAGCCGTGTGGCCCAGGTCGATGAGCAGTTCTTC. Filled out from reference TRBV15 and TRBJ2-1, the complete variable domain reads DAMVIQNPRYQVTQFGKPVTLSCSQTLNHNVMYWYQQKSSQAPKLLFHYYDKDFNNEADTPDNFQSRRPNTSFCFLDIRSPGLGDTAMYLCATSSRVAQVDEQFFGPGTRLTVL.